The 9 T cell receptor beta chains in this list originate from one sample, sequenced in a study of T-cell memory formation after mild COVID-19. TCRdb re-called the 5' RACE reads through MiXCR, storing one row per CDR3 protein. The sample lists 49,000 or so distinct CDR3 sequences, around 7.3% occurring once. The sequenced sample was PBMCs or a T cell subset sorted from them (not recorded which). The origin of the receptors is a man between 18 and 35 years old who had mild COVID-19 (a few samples of this study predate the infection). Cell type and time point are not known.

This clonotype was observed at least ten times. The chain recombines TRBV5-1 with TRBJ2-7; no reliable D call. This CDR3 is 15 amino acids long. V lost 4 bases and J 5 bases, leaving 19 bases between the germline ends. Per germline, CDR1 SGHRS and CDR2 YFSETQ. The CDR3 protein is CASSPAVLSENEQYF. The CDR3 DNA reads TGCGCCAGCAGCCCTGCGGTTCTCTCGGAGAACGAGCAGTACTTC.

This CDR3 reads CASSLSPGFTEAFF. Written as DNA, the CDR3 is TGCGCCAGCAGCTTAAGTCCGGGTTTCACTGAAGCTTTCTTT. V is TRBV5-1 and J is TRBJ1-1, with no clear D. The V and J ends lost 2 bases and 4 bases respectively, with 12 bases between them. The germline CDR1 and CDR2 sequences are SGHRS and YFSETQ. This CDR3 is built from 14 residues.

This clonotype has only a few counts. The chain carries TRBV12-3 or TRBV12-4 and TRBJ2-3, with D maybe TRBD1 (6 bases). The CDR3 loop spans 16 amino acids. The V gene lost 6 bases and the J gene lost 0 bases, with 16 bases spanning the gap. CDR3 coding DNA: TGTGCCAGCAGGTCAGACAGGCCACCTAGCACAGATACGCAGTATTTT. As protein: CASRSDRPPSTDTQYF.

This clonotype was picked up many times. CDR3 in amino acids: CASSQDRGFRETQYF. CDR3 DNA sequence: TGTGCCAGCAGCCAAGACAGGGGGTTCAGGGAGACCCAGTACTTC. The V gene is TRBV4-2, the J gene TRBJ2-5; 7 nucleotides agree with TRBD1. Germline trimming cut 0 bases from V and 5 bases from J; bases unmatched to any gene: 6. CDR3 length equals 15 residues. Germline V CDR1 and CDR2: LGHNA, YNFKEQ.

The sample holds many counts of this clonotype. The CDR3 DNA follows: TGCGCCAGCAGCCCCTGGGACAGCTCCTACAATGAGCAGTTCTTC. It yields the protein CASSPWDSSYNEQFF. The J gene is TRBJ2-1, the V gene TRBV5-1, with TRBD1 matching 7 bases. The CDR3 runs 15 residues. The V gene end was trimmed by 4 bases and the J gene end by 0 bases; junction bases not matched to a gene: 4. Germline CDR1 SGHRS, CDR2 YFSETQ.

The gene calls are TRBV5-5 and TRBJ2-5, with D maybe TRBD2 (7 bases). V gave up 5 bases and J gave up 5 bases, with 16 bases separating them. Germline lookup yields CDR1 SGHKS and CDR2 YYEKEE (reference sequence). The CDR3 totals 14 residues. CDR3: CASRMGGAGETQYF. CDR3 DNA: TGTGCCAGCAGGATGGGGGGGGCAGGGGAGACCCAGTACTTC.

The chain employs TRBV6-2 or TRBV6-3 and TRBJ2-1; tentative D call: TRBD2 (6 bases). Germline V gives CDR1 MNHEY, CDR2 SVGEGT. The CDR3 length is 16 residues. The V gene lost 6 bases and the J gene lost 6 bases, with 21 bases spanning the gap. CDR3: CASSLLILRGVNEQFF. CDR3 in DNA: TGTGCCAGCAGCCTACTCATTCTGCGGGGCGTCAATGAGCAGTTCTTC.

The rearrangement links TRBV6-2 or TRBV6-3 to TRBJ2-3; D possibly corresponds to TRBD2 (5 bases). V lost 6 bases to trimming and J lost 2 bases, with 15 bases between them. Germline CDR1 is MNHEY and CDR2 is SVGEGT. This CDR3 comprises 15 residues. The CDR3 loop reads CASSHPRGYTDTQYF. The DNA for the CDR3 is TGTGCCAGCAGCCACCCCCGGGGATACACAGATACGCAGTATTTT.

This clonotype was seen a few times. This chain uses TRBV7-8 with TRBJ2-3, with no clear D. This CDR3 contains 13 residues. Germline assignment: CDR1 SGHVS and CDR2 FQNEAQ. Deletions cut 7 bases from V and 4 bases from J, with 12 bases between. The CDR3 DNA follows: TGTGCCAGCAACCCTGGAACCGCAGATACGCAGTATTTT. Translated, it gives CASNPGTADTQYF.